This T cell receptor (beta chain) was captured by sequencing in a study of blood T cell repertoires in COVID-19. Overall study context: PBMCs, B-cell-depleted T cells, or T cells provided the cDNA or gDNA that made up the material.

Assignments of participants to cohorts depended upon their own reported clinical history. Germline V gene lookup returns CDR1 SNHLY and CDR2 FYNNEI. This CDR3 contains 15 residues. Trimming took 2 bases from V and 1 from J, leaving 11 bases between them. The assay was immunoSEQ multiplex PCR, and TCRdb's table has in-frame clones only and misses some. The sample has 250,000 or so clones; 80% to 90% are singletons. Sequenced input: PBMCs or T cells enriched from blood (not recorded which). The chain uses TRBV2 and TRBJ1-2, with D perhaps matching TRBD1 (5 bases). The receptor was isolated from a woman in her 40s who had been exposed to COVID-19. The CDR3 DNA reads as TGTGCCAGCAGTGAACCGGCAGGGTATAACTATGGCTACACCTTC. Amino acids: CASSEPAGYNYGYTF.